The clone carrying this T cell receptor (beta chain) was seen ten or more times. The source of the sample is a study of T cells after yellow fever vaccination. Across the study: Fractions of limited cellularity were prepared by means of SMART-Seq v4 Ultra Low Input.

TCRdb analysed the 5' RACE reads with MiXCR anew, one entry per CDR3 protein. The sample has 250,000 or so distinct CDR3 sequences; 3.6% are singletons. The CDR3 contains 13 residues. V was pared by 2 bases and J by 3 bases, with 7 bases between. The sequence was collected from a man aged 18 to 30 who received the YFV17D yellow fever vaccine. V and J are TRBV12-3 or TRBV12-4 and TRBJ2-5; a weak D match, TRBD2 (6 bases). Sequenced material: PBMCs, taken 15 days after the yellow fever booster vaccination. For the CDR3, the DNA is TGTGCCAGCAGTTTACTAGCGAAAGAGACCCAGTACTTC. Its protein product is CASSLLAKETQYF.